This T cell receptor (beta chain) appears in the sequencing data of a study of cytomegalovirus exposure and HLA in healthy donors. CDR3 length equals 13 residues. Deletions cut 6 bases from V and 4 bases from J, with 12 bases between. CDR1 and CDR2 from the germline V gene are SGHVS and FQNEAQ. Primers for the PCR totalled 60 Vbeta and 13 Jbeta. Data came from immunoSEQ multiplex PCR; TCRdb stores just in-frame clones and leaves some out. The sample lists approximately 150,000 clones; roughly 70% were seen once. This clone has just one count. The TCR was taken from a male donor in good health and CMV-seronegative. The specimen was PBMCs. V is TRBV7-8 and J is TRBJ2-5; D call uncertain. For the CDR3, the DNA is TGTGCCAGCAGGCCGGTGGTTTTAGAGACCCAGTACTTC. It codes for CASRPVVLETQYF.